This T cell receptor beta chain was captured in a study of early T cells in non-severe SARS-CoV-2 infection. Study-wide background: Bulk RNA from unsorted whole blood was sequenced; chains were unpaired.

Researchers tagged individual cDNA molecules with unique molecular identifiers. TCRdb processed the 5' RACE reads anew with MiXCR; each CDR3 protein has one entry. The data show 34,000 or so distinct CDR3 sequences, with about 10% seen just once and roughly 13% held by the top ten. V was shortened by 0 bases and J by 4 bases, with 16 bases between the two germline ends. CDR1 is DFQATT and CDR2 is SNEGSKA in the germline V gene (reference sequence). This CDR3 spans 15 amino acids. This clonotype came up many times. The receptor was isolated from an adult who was a healthcare worker with PCR-confirmed SARS-CoV-2 infection or an uninfected control (not recorded which). The chain has TRBV20-1 and TRBJ2-7; no definite D call. Specimen: whole blood. The CDR3 DNA follows: TGCAGTGCTAGAGATCCGGGCCCCATGAGGTACGAGCAGTACTTC. This sequence encodes CSARDPGPMRYEQYF.